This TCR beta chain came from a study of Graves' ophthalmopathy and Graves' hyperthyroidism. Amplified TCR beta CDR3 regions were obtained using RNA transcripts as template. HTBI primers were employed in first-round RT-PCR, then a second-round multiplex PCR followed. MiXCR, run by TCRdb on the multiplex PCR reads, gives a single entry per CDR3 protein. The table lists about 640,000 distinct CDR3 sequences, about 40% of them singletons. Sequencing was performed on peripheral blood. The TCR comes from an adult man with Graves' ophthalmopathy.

CDR3 sequence reads: CASSGLPGHSPLHF. The CDR3 DNA follows: TGTGCCAGCAGTGGGCTTCCGGGGCATTCACCCCTCCACTTT. This chain links TRBV25-1 with TRBJ1-6; TRBD1 is a possible D gene (5 bases). The CDR3 totals 14 residues. V gave up 4 bases and J gave up 8 bases, with 12 bases separating them. Looked up from germline, CDR1 is MGHDK and CDR2 is SYGVNS.